The clone carrying this T cell receptor beta chain was seen ten or more times. Its antigen is undetermined. The V gene lost 8 bases and the J gene lost 3 bases, with 5 bases spanning the gap. The CDR3 totals 10 residues. Looked up from germline, CDR1 is SGHAT and CDR2 is FQNNGV. This sample is drawn from a study of T cells in Graves' hyperthyroidism and ophthalmopathy. The wider study: The initial diagnosis was the point when peripheral blood was collected, ahead of any treatment.

RNA transcripts gave rise to amplified TCR beta CDR3 regions. The HTBI set primed first-round TCR CDR3 RT-PCR. Using its own MiXCR run on the multiplex PCR reads, TCRdb lists one record per CDR3 protein. The data show more than 350,000 distinct CDR3 sequences, with roughly 15% seen just once and roughly 21% held by the top ten. Findings and limits, study-wide: Most thyroid clonotypes expanded above 0.001 appeared in blood too. A model using 13 V-J features told ophthalmopathy apart from stable hyperthyroidism.

The receptor comes from a woman in her twenties or thirties with Graves' ophthalmopathy. This chain connects TRBV11-2 to TRBJ2-7; D uncertain. The sample consisted of blood. Here the CDR3 DNA reads TGTGCCAGCGGGAACTACGAGCAGTACTTC. Amino acid sequence: CASGNYEQYF.